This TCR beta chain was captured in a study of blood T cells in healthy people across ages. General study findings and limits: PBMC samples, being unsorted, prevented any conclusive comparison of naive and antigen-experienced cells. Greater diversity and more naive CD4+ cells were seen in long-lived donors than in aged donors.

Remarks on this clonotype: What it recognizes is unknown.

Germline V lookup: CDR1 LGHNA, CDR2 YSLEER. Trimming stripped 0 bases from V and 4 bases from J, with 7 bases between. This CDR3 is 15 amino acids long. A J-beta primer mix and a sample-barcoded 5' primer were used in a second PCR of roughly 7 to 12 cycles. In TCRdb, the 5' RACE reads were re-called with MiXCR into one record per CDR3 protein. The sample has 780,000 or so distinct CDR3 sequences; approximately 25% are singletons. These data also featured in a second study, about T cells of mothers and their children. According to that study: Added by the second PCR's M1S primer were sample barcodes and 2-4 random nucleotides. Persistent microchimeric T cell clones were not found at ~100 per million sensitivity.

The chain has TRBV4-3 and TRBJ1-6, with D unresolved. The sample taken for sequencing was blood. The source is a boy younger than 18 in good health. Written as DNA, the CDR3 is TGCGCCAGCAGCCAAGAGGCGGATTATAATTCACCCCTCCACTTT. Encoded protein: CASSQEADYNSPLHF.